This is a list of T cell receptor beta chains from one sample in a study of T-cell memory formation after mild COVID-19. TCRdb reprocessed the 5' RACE reads via MiXCR and lists one record per CDR3 protein. In the table there are 250,000 to 350,000 distinct CDR3 sequences, about 17% of which are singletons. Material: PBMCs or a T cell subset sorted from them (not recorded which). The receptors come from a man in his late teens or twenties who had mild COVID-19 (a few samples of this study predate the infection). Cell type and time point are not known. Each CDR3 is given with its conserved first and last residue. The D gene is left open where the match is weak. The listing skips clone size in some rows; elsewhere it reads once, few, many or a size class.

D gene,V gene,CDR3 length,J gene,clone size,CDR3 protein,CDR3 DNA
TRBD2,TRBV7-2,14,TRBJ2-3,many,CASSLAGRTDTQYF,TGTGCCAGCAGCCTAGCGGGGCGCACAGATACGCAGTATTTT
TRBD1,TRBV12-3/TRBV12-4,13,TRBJ2-1,many,CASSQDRYNEQFF,TGTGCCAGCAGTCAGGACAGGTACAATGAGCAGTTCTTC
TRBD1,TRBV2,15,TRBJ1-5,NA,CASTGQGARNQPQHF,TGTGCCAGCACCGGCCAGGGGGCGCGAAATCAGCCCCAGCATTTT
NA,TRBV7-2,17,TRBJ2-4,NA,CASSLAWSGITKNIQYF,TGTGCCAGCAGCTTAGCGTGGTCGGGGATTACCAAAAACATTCAGTACTTC
TRBD2,TRBV12-3/TRBV12-4,15,TRBJ2-7,few,CASSLDNRGAYEQYF,TGTGCCAGCAGTTTAGATAACCGGGGGGCCTACGAGCAGTACTTC
TRBD1,TRBV20-1,13,TRBJ1-2,NA,CSAGDRGRGGYTF,TGCAGTGCTGGGGACAGGGGGCGAGGTGGCTACACCTTC
TRBD1,TRBV29-1,15,TRBJ2-2,NA,CSVERAGGVTGELFF,TGCAGCGTTGAACGGGCAGGGGGAGTCACCGGGGAGCTGTTTTTT
NA,TRBV20-1,19,TRBJ1-6,NA,CSARDLYQLLGGDNSPLHF,TGCAGTGCTAGAGATCTCTATCAGTTGCTTGGAGGGGACAATTCACCCCTCCACTTT
NA,TRBV29-1,13,TRBJ1-1,many,CSVEKPENTEAFF,TGCAGCGTTGAAAAACCGGAGAACACTGAAGCTTTCTTT
TRBD1,TRBV24-1,13,TRBJ1-1,NA,CATSDFGQGEAFF,TGTGCCACCAGTGATTTCGGACAGGGCGAAGCTTTCTTT
TRBD1,TRBV7-8,15,TRBJ1-3,NA,CASSPSGGSGNTIYF,TGTGCCAGCAGCCCTTCAGGGGGCTCTGGAAACACCATATATTTT
NA,TRBV7-2,14,TRBJ2-3,NA,CASSHRVNTDTQYF,TGTGCCAGCAGCCACCGTGTTAACACAGATACGCAGTATTTT
NA,TRBV24-1,14,TRBJ1-2,few,CATSGSGDLYGYTF,TGTGCCACCAGTGGCTCAGGGGACCTCTATGGCTACACCTTC
NA,TRBV15,12,TRBJ1-6,NA,CATRRDSATLHF,TGTGCCACCAGGCGGGACTCGGCCACCCTCCACTTT
TRBD1,TRBV4-1,15,TRBJ2-2,many,CASSRQGLETGELFF,TGCGCCAGCAGCCGACAGGGTTTGGAGACCGGGGAGCTGTTTTTT
NA,TRBV6-5,16,TRBJ1-2,many,CASSYSGQGSFYGYTF,TGTGCCAGCAGTTACTCGGGGCAGGGTAGTTTCTATGGCTACACCTTC
TRBD2,TRBV6-6,17,TRBJ2-3,NA,CASSYTFASGGTDTQYF,TGTGCCAGCAGTTACACCTTCGCTAGCGGGGGAACAGATACGCAGTATTTT
TRBD2,TRBV5-1,14,TRBJ2-1,many,CASSFPPSGGAQFF,TGCGCCAGCAGCTTCCCCCCGAGCGGGGGGGCGCAGTTCTTC
TRBD1,TRBV5-1,17,TRBJ2-1,few,CASSLEGQVGGINEQFF,TGCGCCAGCAGCTTGGAGGGACAGGTAGGAGGGATTAATGAGCAGTTCTTC
NA,TRBV4-1,12,TRBJ1-1,NA,CASSHTEGMAFF,TGCGCCAGCAGCCACACTGAGGGGATGGCTTTCTTT
NA,TRBV7-3,13,TRBJ2-3,many,CASSFGGAGTQYF,TGTGCCAGCAGCTTTGGGGGGGCAGGAACGCAGTATTTT
NA,TRBV7-9,14,TRBJ1-2,NA,CASSSGPTSYGYTF,TGTGCCAGCAGTTCCGGGCCGACCTCCTATGGCTACACCTTC
NA,TRBV12-3/TRBV12-4,14,TRBJ1-5,once,CASSSDISYQPQHF,TGTGCCAGCAGTTCCGACATCAGTTATCAGCCCCAGCATTTT
NA,TRBV20-1,12,TRBJ2-7,few,CSASNDRGEQYF,TGCAGTGCTAGTAATGACCGAGGGGAGCAGTACTTC
NA,TRBV6-1,11,TRBJ1-2,NA,CASQGRDGYTF,TGTGCCAGCCAGGGAAGGGATGGCTACACCTTC
TRBD2,TRBV7-9,15,TRBJ2-1,NA,CASSLAAGGGNEQFF,TGTGCCAGCAGCTTAGCAGCGGGGGGTGGCAATGAGCAGTTCTTC
TRBD2,TRBV18,19,TRBJ2-2,NA,CASSPLRLAGFANTGELFF,TGTGCCAGCTCACCTCTGAGGCTAGCGGGTTTCGCGAACACCGGGGAGCTGTTTTTT
NA,TRBV4-2,17,TRBJ2-6,NA,CASSHRTDISGANVLTF,TGTGCCAGCAGCCATCGGACTGATATCTCTGGGGCCAACGTCCTGACTTTC
TRBD1,TRBV3-1,15,TRBJ1-6,NA,CASSQRDRANSPLHF,TGTGCCAGCAGCCAGAGGGACAGGGCGAATTCACCCCTCCACTTT
NA,TRBV5-6,16,TRBJ2-1,NA,CASSVRSTSTYNEQFF,TGTGCCAGCAGCGTAAGATCAACTAGTACCTACAATGAGCAGTTCTTC
TRBD2,TRBV6-5,15,TRBJ2-1,few,CASRGLAGGQNEQFF,TGTGCCAGCAGAGGACTAGCGGGGGGCCAGAATGAGCAGTTCTTC
NA,TRBV7-3,13,TRBJ1-6,many,CASRRSGNSPLHF,TGTGCCAGCAGGCGCAGTGGGAATTCACCCCTCCACTTT
TRBD2,TRBV6-1,13,TRBJ2-7,NA,CASSAGLAYEQYF,TGTGCCAGCAGTGCGGGACTAGCCTACGAGCAGTACTTC
NA,TRBV4-3,15,TRBJ2-5,few,CASSQHRGGRETQYF,TGCGCCAGCAGCCAGCACAGGGGAGGGAGAGAGACCCAGTACTTC
NA,TRBV27,16,TRBJ1-1,NA,CASSLWAGLLNTEAFF,TGTGCCAGCAGTTTATGGGCGGGACTTCTGAACACTGAAGCTTTCTTT
NA,TRBV9,13,TRBJ1-2,few,CASSLKGEGGYTF,TGTGCCAGCAGCCTGAAGGGGGAAGGTGGCTACACCTTC
NA,TRBV10-3,12,TRBJ2-7,few,CAISRDGYEQYF,TGTGCCATCAGCCGGGACGGCTACGAGCAGTACTTC